This section outlines one TCR beta chain sequence together with its context. Its antigen is not known. The sample belongs to a study of neoadjuvant nivolumab and ipilimumab in lung cancer. Study-wide results and limits: Only a small number of samples underwent TCR sequencing.

This table comes from immunoSEQ multiplex PCR, and its TCRdb copy is limited to in-frame clones, with some not included. The sample shows over 7,000 clones, 75% to 90% of them seen only once. The sequence derives from an adult with non-small cell lung cancer. Sequenced here: tumor tissue, sampled after neoadjuvant nivolumab, alone or with ipilimumab, at or shortly before surgery.

The CDR3 spells CASSLQGQETQYF. CDR3 sequence (DNA): TGTGCCAGCTCACTACAGGGTCAAGAGACCCAGTACTTC. The gene calls are TRBV18 and TRBJ2-5, with D possibly being TRBD1 (6 bases). The V and J ends lost 4 bases and 2 bases respectively, with 8 bases between them. CDR3 size: 13 residues. From germline, CDR1 is KGHSH and CDR2 LQKENI.